The source of this T cell receptor (beta chain) is a study of cytomegalovirus exposure and HLA in healthy donors. The PCR contained 60 Vbeta and 13 Jbeta primers. In the original workflow: Approximately 9.9 million shared chains were among the about 80 million unique TCR beta chains that a later analysis counted. Produced via immunoSEQ multiplex PCR; TCRdb's table is partial and in-frame only. The V and J calls and clone size come from that table; D and trimming were worked out from the DNA. This sample's clone table lists approximately 110,000 clones. CDR1 GTSNPN and CDR2 SVGIG come from the germline V gene (reference sequence). The ends were cut back, 5 bases at V and 4 bases at J, with 8 bases in the middle. This CDR3 has 11 residues.

The chain uses TRBV30 and TRBJ1-1; D not resolved. The TCR sequence derives from a man in his late teens or twenties in good health and CMV-seronegative. Sequenced: PBMCs. This chain's CDR3 is CAWSRVTEAFF. The CDR3 coding sequence is TGTGCCTGGTCGAGGGTCACTGAAGCTTTCTTT.